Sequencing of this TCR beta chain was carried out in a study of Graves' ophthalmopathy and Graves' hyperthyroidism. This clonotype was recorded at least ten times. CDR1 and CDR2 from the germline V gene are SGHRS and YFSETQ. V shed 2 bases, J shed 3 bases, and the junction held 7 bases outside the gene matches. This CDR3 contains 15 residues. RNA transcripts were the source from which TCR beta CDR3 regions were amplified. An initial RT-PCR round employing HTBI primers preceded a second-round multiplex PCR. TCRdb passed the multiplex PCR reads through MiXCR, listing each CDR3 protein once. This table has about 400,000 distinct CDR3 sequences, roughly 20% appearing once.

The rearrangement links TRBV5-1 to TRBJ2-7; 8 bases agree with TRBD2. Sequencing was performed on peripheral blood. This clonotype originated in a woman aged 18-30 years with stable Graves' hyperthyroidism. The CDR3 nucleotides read TGCGCCAGCAGCTTCGGGGGGGGTGGTTTCTACGAGCAGTACTTC. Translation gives CASSFGGGGFYEQYF.